The entry below describes one T cell receptor beta chain. Its antigen is not identified. The record originates from a study of cytomegalovirus exposure and HLA in healthy donors. Study summary: Counted in an early data release were about 80 million unique TCRs from HLA-typed donors.

Researchers ran the PCR with 60 Vbeta and 13 Jbeta primers. Clones were read by immunoSEQ multiplex PCR, and TCRdb kept only the in-frame ones, dropping some. The sample records approximately 160,000 clones, roughly three quarters being singletons. Study results and limitations: It was taken for granted in presence/absence analyses that sequencing depth across donors was roughly uniform. Accurate prediction of most subjects' HLA-A and HLA-B alleles from TCR beta sequences was reported. There were several of the most significant clusters that appeared linked to common viral pathogens in a later analysis.

Germline CDR1 is KGHSH and CDR2 is LQKENI. Trimming removed 4 bases from V and 6 bases from J; junction bases left unmatched: 3. The CDR3 is 13 amino acids. The source of this sequence is a male donor in good health and CMV-seropositive. Input material: PBMCs. The chain uses TRBV18 and TRBJ2-3, with 8 positions matching TRBD1. CDR3 sequence: CASSQTGVDTQYF. The CDR3 DNA follows: TGTGCCAGCTCACAGACAGGGGTGGATACGCAGTATTTT.